This TCR beta chain came from a study of OX40 agonist ivuxolimab in advanced cancers. Overall study context: The patients' treatment was ivuxolimab, an agonistic anti-OX40 (CD134) antibody. The group had a mean age of 60 years, ranged from 23 to 79, and was 82.7% male. Three patients had partial responses: one hepatocellular carcinoma, two cutaneous melanoma. General observations from the study: Compared with CD4+, CD8+ T cells on average had more expanded clones.

Only in-frame clones appear in the TCRdb table, and some are missing; sequencing was by immunoSEQ multiplex PCR. The data show around 58,000 clones, almost 95% seen once. On this clone: Its antigen is not known.

V lost 3 bases and J 3 bases, leaving 12 bases between the germline ends. This CDR3 contains 14 residues. The germline gives CDR1 LNHDA, CDR2 SQIVND (reference sequence). This chain connects TRBV19 to TRBJ2-7; perhaps TRBD2 as D (6 bases). Source: CD4+ or CD8+ T cells sorted from blood, taken in a trial of the OX40 agonist ivuxolimab. This receptor was obtained from an adult with an advanced solid tumor such as melanoma, head and neck, liver or kidney cancer. The CDR3, as DNA: TGTGCCAGTAGTATCGGAGGGTCCCTCTACGAGCAGTACTTC. It yields the protein CASSIGGSLYEQYF.